Each of the 22 T cell receptor beta chains below was sequenced from the same sample in a study of T cell responses to AZD1222 COVID-19 vaccine (dated by TCRdb to the early 2020s). Preparation of the library involved the immunoSEQ multiplex PCR assay. TCRdb provides this immuneACCESS table in a form limited to in-frame rearrangements. Some clones are lacking; in checked studies, under half of them reflect an unresolved V gene, and why the rest are absent is not known. This sample has 100,000 to 150,000 clones in its table, and less than 95% of those were observed once. The ten largest clones add up to 6.9% of the sample. The meaning of the sample's time point label: baseline before first vaccination. Sequencing used peripheral blood, obtained on day 0 of AZD1222 vaccination. Receptors originate from an adult in good health.

This chain links TRBV2 with TRBJ1-5; 7 nucleotides line up with TRBD1. With V trimmed by 9 bases and J by 1 base, 6 bases remained unmatched. The CDR3 consists of 14 residues. Per germline, CDR1 SNHLY and CDR2 FYNNEI. This CDR3 reads CASADRESNQPQHF. The DNA of the CDR3 is TGTGCCAGTGCTGACAGGGAGAGCAATCAGCCCCAGCATTTT.

This rearrangement joins TRBV28 to TRBJ1-3; 7 nucleotides agree with TRBD1. The CDR3 is 17 residues long. Germline assignment: CDR1 MDHEN and CDR2 SYDVKM. Trimming at V came to 6 bases and at J to 0 bases, leaving 11 bases not matched to a gene. The CDR3 protein is CASRANRGLSSGNTIYF. In DNA form, the CDR3 reads TGTGCCAGCAGGGCTAACAGGGGCCTAAGCTCTGGAAACACCATATATTTT.

The V and J genes are TRBV24-1 and TRBJ2-1; D call uncertain. Germline V CDR1 and CDR2: KGHDR, SFDVKD. The V end was cut by 3 bases, the J end by 2 bases, with 10 bases between. This CDR3 has 15 residues. The CDR3: CATSDMDGPYNEQFF. The CDR3 region has the DNA TGTGCCACCAGTGATATGGACGGGCCCTACAATGAGCAGTTCTTC.

This rearrangement joins TRBV24-1 to TRBJ1-5, with D possibly being TRBD1 (6 bases). The V end lost 4 bases, the J end lost 4 bases, and 13 bases lay between the germline ends. Germline V gene lookup returns CDR1 KGHDR and CDR2 SFDVKD. This CDR3 has 15 residues. The CDR3 sequence is CATSDSGQRNQPQHF. Here the CDR3 DNA reads TGTGCCACCAGTGACTCAGGACAGCGGAATCAGCCCCAGCATTTT.

The chain couples TRBV24-1 to TRBJ1-2; D not certain. The germline V gene encodes CDR1 KGHDR and CDR2 SFDVKD. This CDR3 has 14 amino acids. V lost 3 bases and J 7 bases, leaving 14 bases between the germline ends. CDR3: CATSDHNGWGGYTF. The CDR3 coding sequence is TGTGCCACCAGTGATCATAACGGTTGGGGTGGCTACACCTTC.

V usage is TRBV9 and J usage is TRBJ2-7; no clear D. The length of the CDR3 is 13 residues. V gave up 0 bases and J gave up 5 bases, with 9 bases separating them. The V gene's germline CDR1 is SGDLS and CDR2 YYNGEE. CDR3 loop: CASSVGSEDEQYF. The CDR3 DNA is TGTGCCAGCAGCGTAGGGTCCGAAGACGAGCAGTACTTC.

In this sample, this clone turned up once. The V call is TRBV9, the J call TRBJ2-7; 10 nucleotides agree with TRBD1. Germline V gene data show CDR1 as SGDLS and CDR2 as YYNGEE. This CDR3 has 14 amino acids. V gave up 0 bases and J gave up 5 bases; unmatched junction bases: 2. CDR3 amino acids: CASSVVGQGDEQYF. As DNA, the CDR3 is TGTGCCAGCAGCGTAGTAGGACAGGGGGACGAGCAGTACTTC.

This chain links TRBV6-6 with TRBJ1-2; D not certain. The V gene lost 0 bases and the J gene lost 8 bases, with 10 bases spanning the gap. The CDR3 spans 13 residues. Germline values: CDR1 MNHNY, CDR2 SVGAGI (reference sequence). CDR3 loop: CASSYSGPGGYTF. As DNA, the CDR3 is TGTGCCAGCAGTTACTCGGGTCCGGGGGGCTACACCTTC.

The J gene is TRBJ2-1, the V gene TRBV7-3; 10 nucleotides match TRBD1. Looked up from germline, CDR1 is SGHTA and CDR2 is FQGTGA. The CDR3 runs to 16 residues. V trimming: 0 bases; J trimming: 5 bases; junction bases outside the gene matches: 4. The CDR3 DNA reads as TGTGCCAGCAGCTTAACCCGGGACAGGGGTCACAATGAGCAGTTCTTC. It translates to CASSLTRDRGHNEQFF.

The chain employs TRBV10-2 and TRBJ1-1; D not resolved. This CDR3 is built from 19 residues. Trimming shortened V by 0 bases and J by 1 base, and 21 bases separated the two germline ends. Germline loops: CDR1 WSHSY, CDR2 SAAADI. The CDR3 protein is CASSESTRLDSRTNTEAFF. Here the CDR3 DNA reads TGCGCCAGCAGTGAGTCGACAAGGTTAGACTCCCGAACGAACACTGAAGCTTTCTTT.

The CDR3 region is CATRTGWTEAFF. As DNA, the CDR3 is TGTGCCACCAGGACAGGCTGGACTGAAGCTTTCTTT. J is TRBJ1-1 and V is TRBV19; TRBD1 matches 7 bases. This CDR3 has 12 amino acids. V lost 10 bases and J lost 5; bases outside the gene matches: 7. CDR1 LNHDA and CDR2 SQIVND come from the germline V gene (reference sequence).

V is TRBV9 and J is TRBJ2-7, with 7 bases that match TRBD1. Germline V gene lookup returns CDR1 SGDLS and CDR2 YYNGEE. The J segment lost 5 bases and the V segment lost 3 bases, leaving 8 bases of the junction unmatched. The CDR3 contains 14 residues. The CDR3 loop is CASSATGETNEQYF. The CDR3 nucleotides read TGTGCCAGCAGCGCAACAGGGGAAACGAACGAGCAGTACTTC. Using reference TRBV9 and TRBJ2-7 for the parts outside the CDR3, the full variable domain is DSGVTQTPKHLITATGQRVTLRCSPRSGDLSVYWYQQSLDQGLQFLIQYYNGEERAKGNILERFSAQQFPDLHSELNLSSLELGDSALYFCASSATGETNEQYFGPGTRLTVT.

The V gene is TRBV20-1, the J gene TRBJ1-6; D is unclear. Germline CDR1 and CDR2: DFQATT and SNEGSKA (reference sequence). Trimming left V 3 bases short and J 4 bases short, with 10 bases between. The CDR3 totals 14 residues. In nucleotides, the CDR3 is TGCAGTGCTAGTGGTCGGTATTATAATTCACCCCTCCACTTT. Protein product: CSASGRYYNSPLHF.

The chain recombines TRBV12-3 or TRBV12-4 with TRBJ2-5; maybe TRBD1 (5 bases). The CDR3 has 12 residues. Trimming removed 8 bases at V and 5 bases at J, with 12 bases between. The CDR3 DNA reads as TGTGCCAGCGGGGCAGGGTTGGAGACCCAGTACTTC. Translated, it gives CASGAGLETQYF.

The chain is built from TRBV24-1 and TRBJ2-3; 8 bases line up with TRBD1. V gave up 10 bases and J gave up 6 bases; unmatched junction bases: 11. CDR3 length equals 14 residues. Germline V gives CDR1 KGHDR, CDR2 SFDVKD. The DNA for the CDR3 is TGTGCCACGACTCCCGGGCAGGGGGCTGATACGCAGTATTTT. Amino acid sequence: CATTPGQGADTQYF.

This chain connects TRBV4-3 to TRBJ2-7; 10 bases are shared with TRBD1. V gave up 0 bases and J gave up 3 bases; unmatched junction bases: 5. Germline CDR1 is LGHNA and CDR2 is YSLEER. This CDR3 contains 16 residues. CDR3 coding DNA: TGCGCCAGCAGCCAAGATTTCGGGACAGGGGACTACGAGCAGTACTTC. Residues: CASSQDFGTGDYEQYF.

This chain connects TRBV28 to TRBJ1-2; D remains ambiguous. Germline V gene sequence: CDR1 MDHEN, CDR2 SYDVKM. This CDR3 has 13 residues. V was trimmed by 5 bases and J by 5 bases, leaving 12 bases between them. For the CDR3, the DNA is TGTGCCAGCAGTCTGCAAAAGGAGTATGGCTACACCTTC. It codes for CASSLQKEYGYTF.

The chain uses TRBV5-4 and TRBJ2-2; D may be TRBD1 (5 bases). The CDR3 runs to 14 residues. Trimming cost V 4 bases and J 5 bases, with 12 bases left between them. Germline loops: CDR1 SGHNT, CDR2 YYREEE (reference sequence). The CDR3 protein is CASSLNTGTGELFF. CDR3 bases: TGTGCCAGCAGCCTCAATACAGGTACCGGGGAGCTGTTTTTT.

This rearrangement joins TRBV2 to TRBJ1-3; a weak D match, TRBD1 (6 bases). CDR3 length equals 14 residues. The ends were cut back, 7 bases at V and 2 bases at J, with 12 bases in the middle. CDR1 and CDR2 from the germline V gene are SNHLY and FYNNEI. The CDR3 loop reads CASKGGTAGNTIYF. CDR3 DNA: TGTGCCAGCAAGGGGGGGACGGCTGGAAACACCATATATTTT.

This sequence joins TRBV7-9 and TRBJ2-1; no clear D. With 2 bases removed from V and 8 bases from J, the gap between germline ends came to 10 bases. Germline assignment: CDR1 SEHNR and CDR2 FQNEAQ (reference sequence). CDR3 length: 13 residues. CDR3: CASSLLGNDEQFF. CDR3 bases: TGTGCCAGCAGCTTACTGGGTAACGATGAGCAGTTCTTC.

This clone appeared a single time. The CDR3 reads CASSRVPSYEQYF. As DNA, the CDR3 is TGTGCCAGCAGTCGGGTTCCCTCCTACGAGCAGTACTTC. The J gene is TRBJ2-7, the V gene TRBV7-3; D unclear. In germline, CDR1 is SGHTA, CDR2 FQGTGA. The CDR3 totals 13 residues. Trimming removed 6 bases from V and 0 bases from J, with 9 bases in between.

V is TRBV19 and J is TRBJ1-4, with TRBD1 identical over 8 bases. CDR1 LNHDA and CDR2 SQIVND come from the germline V gene (reference sequence). This CDR3 comprises 14 residues. The J segment lost 6 bases and the V segment lost 6 bases, leaving 6 bases of the junction unmatched. The CDR3 DNA sequence: TGTGCCAGTAGACCAGGGGGCGGGTATGAAAAACTGTTTTTT. Amino acids: CASRPGGGYEKLFF.